The 11 T cell receptor beta chains in this list originate from one sample, sequenced in a study of T cells in Graves' hyperthyroidism and ophthalmopathy. The investigators amplified TCR beta CDR3 regions from RNA transcripts. The study used the HTBI primer set for a first-round RT-PCR of the TCR CDR3. TCRdb re-analysed the multiplex PCR reads in MiXCR, keeping a single row per CDR3 protein. The table has some 690,000 distinct CDR3 sequences, 15% to 20% seen once; the top ten hold 15%. What was sequenced was blood. Receptor source: a man over 45 with Graves' hyperthyroidism.

This clonotype was seen at least ten times. V usage is TRBV12-3 or TRBV12-4 and J usage is TRBJ2-7; maybe TRBD2 (5 bases). With 3 bases removed from V and 6 bases from J, the gap between germline ends came to 15 bases. The CDR3 contains 14 residues. This CDR3 reads CASSFEGILGEQYF. In DNA, the CDR3 is TGTGCCAGCAGTTTTGAGGGAATTTTAGGCGAGCAGTACTTC.

This clonotype was recorded many times. This rearrangement joins TRBV12-3 or TRBV12-4 to TRBJ1-2; D possibly corresponds to TRBD1 (6 bases). The CDR3 consists of 15 residues. The germline V and J ends were trimmed by 6 bases and 5 bases, with 19 bases remaining between them. The CDR3 DNA reads as TGTGCCAGCAGATCGAGGGGGGGGCGCGGGTATGGCTACACCTTC. Residues: CASRSRGGRGYGYTF.

This clonotype showed up many times. The chain links TRBV5-1 to TRBJ2-3, with 10 bases matching TRBD2. CDR1 SGHRS and CDR2 YFSETQ come from the germline V gene. The junction had 6 bases not matched to a gene; V was cut back by 0 bases and J by 5 bases. The length of the CDR3 is 16 residues. The CDR3 loop is CASSLESGRVRDTQYF. The CDR3 DNA reads TGCGCCAGCAGCTTGGAGAGCGGGAGGGTCCGAGATACGCAGTATTTT.

The chain uses TRBV5-1 and TRBJ1-1, with 7 bases aligning to TRBD1. CDR3 size: 17 residues. Germline V CDR1 and CDR2: SGHRS, YFSETQ. Germline trimming cut 0 bases from V and 3 bases from J; bases unmatched to any gene: 11. CDR3 in amino acids: CASSLAQTGLLYTEAFF. CDR3 sequence (DNA): TGCGCCAGCAGCTTGGCCCAGACAGGGCTTTTATACACTGAAGCTTTCTTT.

In this sample, this clonotype turned up many times. The rearrangement links TRBV28 to TRBJ2-7; the match to TRBD1 covers 8 bases. This CDR3 is built from 16 residues. J lost 3 bases, V lost 5 bases, and 12 bases had no gene match. CDR1 and CDR2 from the germline V gene are MDHEN and SYDVKM. CDR3 amino acids: CASSPHDRGEYYEQYF. The CDR3 region has the DNA TGTGCCAGCAGTCCCCATGACAGGGGAGAGTACTACGAGCAGTACTTC.

This clonotype was recorded at least ten times. V is TRBV7-2 and J is TRBJ1-5; TRBD1 might be the D (6 bases). The CDR3 spans 13 residues. Trimming shortened V by 1 base and J by 8 bases, and 9 bases separated the two germline ends. Germline CDR1 reads SGHTA; CDR2 reads FQGNSA. The CDR3 here is CASSLVRTEPQHF. As DNA, the CDR3 is TGTGCCAGCAGCTTAGTCCGGACAGAGCCCCAGCATTTT. The whole variable domain, remainder taken from reference TRBV7-2 and TRBJ1-5, is GAGVSQSPSNKVTEKGKDVELRCDPISGHTALYWYRQSLGQGLEFLIYFQGNSAPDKSGLPSDRFSAERTGGSVSTLTIQRTQQEDSAVYLCASSLVRTEPQHFGDGTRLSIL.

The chain couples TRBV7-9 to TRBJ1-2; D is unclear. Trimming shortened V by 5 bases and J by 2 bases, and 9 bases separated the two germline ends. Germline-derived CDR1 and CDR2 are SEHNR and FQNEAQ (reference sequence). The CDR3 length is 13 residues. This chain's CDR3 is CASSHDLNYGYTF. In DNA form, the CDR3 reads TGTGCCAGCAGCCACGACCTGAACTATGGCTACACCTTC.

This clonotype was picked up a small number of times. This may be a read error, as it is one base from a much larger clone. The chain links TRBV9 to TRBJ2-1; 7 bases map to TRBD2. Germline V gene sequence: CDR1 SGDLS, CDR2 YYNGEE. The CDR3 contains 15 residues. The CDR3 loop is CASSVDGSGYNGQFF. As DNA, the CDR3 is TGTGCCAGCAGCGTAGATGGTAGCGGGTACAATGGGCAGTTCTTC.

This clonotype was recorded many times. The chain links TRBV30 to TRBJ1-2, with 9 bases aligning to TRBD1. The germline V gene encodes CDR1 GTSNPN and CDR2 SVGIG (reference sequence). This CDR3 has 15 amino acids. Trimming removed 5 bases from V and 1 base from J; junction bases left unmatched: 8. The CDR3 is CAWGTGYRSNYGYTF. CDR3 DNA: TGTGCCTGGGGGACAGGGTACCGCAGTAACTATGGCTACACCTTC.

In its sample, this clonotype was seen many times. This chain uses TRBV20-1 with TRBJ2-1; 8 nucleotides line up with TRBD2. The length of the CDR3 is 16 residues. Germline lookup yields CDR1 DFQATT and CDR2 SNEGSKA (reference sequence). The junction had 10 bases not matched to a gene; V was cut back by 6 bases and J by 0 bases. CDR3 region: CSARPLAGNSYNEQFF. The CDR3 coding sequence is TGCAGTGCCCGACCTTTAGCGGGAAACTCCTACAATGAGCAGTTCTTC.

V gene TRBV3-1 combines with J gene TRBJ2-3; TRBD1 matches at 8 bases. The CDR3 length is 17 residues. V shed 3 bases and J 0 bases; nucleotides not matched to a gene: 8. Germline CDR1 is LGHDT and CDR2 is YNNKEL (reference sequence). The CDR3 spells CASSHPRQGLSTDTQYF. The CDR3 DNA follows: TGTGCCAGCAGCCACCCTCGACAGGGGCTTAGCACAGATACGCAGTATTTT.